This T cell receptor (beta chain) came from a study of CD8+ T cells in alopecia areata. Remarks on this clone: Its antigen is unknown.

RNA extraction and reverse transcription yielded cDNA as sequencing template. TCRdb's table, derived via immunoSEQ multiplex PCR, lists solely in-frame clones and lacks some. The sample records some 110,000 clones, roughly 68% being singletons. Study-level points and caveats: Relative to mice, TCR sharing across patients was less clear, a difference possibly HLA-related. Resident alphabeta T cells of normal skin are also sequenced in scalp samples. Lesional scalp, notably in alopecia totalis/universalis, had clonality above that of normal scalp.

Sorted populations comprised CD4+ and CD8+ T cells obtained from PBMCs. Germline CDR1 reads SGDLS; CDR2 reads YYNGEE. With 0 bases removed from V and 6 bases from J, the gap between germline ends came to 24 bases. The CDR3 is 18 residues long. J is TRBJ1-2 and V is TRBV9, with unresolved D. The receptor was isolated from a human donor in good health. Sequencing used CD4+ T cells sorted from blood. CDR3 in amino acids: CASSVAWSGAMGPDGYTF. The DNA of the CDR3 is TGTGCCAGCAGCGTAGCTTGGTCGGGCGCCATGGGCCCTGATGGCTACACCTTC.